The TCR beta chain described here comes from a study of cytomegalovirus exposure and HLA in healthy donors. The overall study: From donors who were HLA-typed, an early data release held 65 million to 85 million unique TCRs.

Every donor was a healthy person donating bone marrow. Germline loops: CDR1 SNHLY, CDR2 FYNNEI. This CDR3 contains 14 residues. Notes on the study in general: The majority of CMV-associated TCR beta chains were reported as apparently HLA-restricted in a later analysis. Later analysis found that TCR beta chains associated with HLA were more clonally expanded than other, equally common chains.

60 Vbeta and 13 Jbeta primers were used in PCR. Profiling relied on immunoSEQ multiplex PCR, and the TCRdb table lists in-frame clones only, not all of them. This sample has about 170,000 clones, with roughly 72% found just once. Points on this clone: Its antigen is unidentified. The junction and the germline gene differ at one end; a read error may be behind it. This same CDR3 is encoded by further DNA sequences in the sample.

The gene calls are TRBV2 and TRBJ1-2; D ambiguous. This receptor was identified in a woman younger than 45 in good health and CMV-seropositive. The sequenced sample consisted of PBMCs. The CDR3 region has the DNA TGTGCCAGCAGTGAAACAACCGCTAACTATGGTTACACCTTC. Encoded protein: CASSETTANYGYTF. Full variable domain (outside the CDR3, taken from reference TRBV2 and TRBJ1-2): EPEVTQTPSHQVTQMGQEVILRCVPISNHLYFYWYRQILGQKVEFLVSFYNNEISEKSEIFDDQFSVERPDGSNFTLKIRSTKLEDSAMYFCASSETTANYGYTFGSGTRLTVV.